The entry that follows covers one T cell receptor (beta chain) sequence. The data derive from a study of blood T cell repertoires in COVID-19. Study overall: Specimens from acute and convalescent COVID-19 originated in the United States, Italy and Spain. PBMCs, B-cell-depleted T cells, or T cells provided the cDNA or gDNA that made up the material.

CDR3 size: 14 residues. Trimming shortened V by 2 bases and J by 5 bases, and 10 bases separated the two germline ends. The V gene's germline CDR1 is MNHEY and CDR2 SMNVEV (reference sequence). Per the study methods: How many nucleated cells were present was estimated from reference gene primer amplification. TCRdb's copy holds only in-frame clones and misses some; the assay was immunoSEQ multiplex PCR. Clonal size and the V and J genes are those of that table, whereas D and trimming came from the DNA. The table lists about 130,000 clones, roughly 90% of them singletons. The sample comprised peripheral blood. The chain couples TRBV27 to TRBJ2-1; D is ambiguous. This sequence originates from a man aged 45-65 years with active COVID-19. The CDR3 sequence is CASSLEAPNNEQFF. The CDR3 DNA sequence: TGTGCCAGCAGTTTAGAGGCCCCCAACAATGAGCAGTTCTTC.